The 18 T cell receptor beta chains in this list originate from one sample, sequenced in a study of radiotherapy plus CTLA-4 blockade in lung cancer. Some clones are missing from TCRdb's copy, which holds only in-frame ones; the method was immunoSEQ multiplex PCR. Here the sample spans about 73,000 clones, about nine tenths being singletons. Specimen: peripheral blood, collected from a patient treated with radiotherapy plus ipilimumab. The receptors originated from a human donor with non-small cell lung cancer that progressed on radiotherapy plus ipilimumab.

This clone was detected once. The chain links TRBV27 to TRBJ2-1; TRBD2 matches 7 bases. This CDR3 is built from 15 residues. V trimming: 6 bases; J trimming: 0 bases; junction bases outside the gene matches: 5. Germline CDR1 and CDR2: MNHEY and SMNVEV (reference sequence). The CDR3 here is CASSRGGSSYNEQFF. CDR3 bases: TGTGCCAGCAGCCGGGGCGGGAGCTCCTACAATGAGCAGTTCTTC.

V is TRBV6-1 and J is TRBJ2-7; D not resolved. V lost 11 bases to trimming and J lost 0 bases, with 5 bases between them. Per the germline V gene, CDR1 is MNHNS and CDR2 is SASEGT. The CDR3 extends over 10 amino acids. The CDR3 region is CAVDSYEQYV. CDR3 DNA sequence: TGTGCCGTCGACTCCTACGAGCAGTACGTC.

The chain couples TRBV7-9 to TRBJ1-4, with 10 nucleotides matching TRBD1. The germline gives CDR1 SEHNR, CDR2 FQNEAQ (reference sequence). The CDR3 runs 14 residues. V dropped 5 bases and J dropped 5; count of bases not matched to a gene: 2. The CDR3 DNA sequence: TGTGCCAGCAGCCCGACAGGGGGCAATGAAAAACTGTTTTTT. Its protein is CASSPTGGNEKLFF.

On this clone: Relative to the germline gene, one junction end is altered; a read error may explain this. V usage is TRBV5-6 and J usage is TRBJ2-1; D gene unclear. The CDR3 has 12 residues. The germline gives CDR1 SGHDT, CDR2 YYEEEE. The DNA for the CDR3 is TGTGCCAGCACATCCCGGAACAATGGGCAGTTCTTC. Translation: CASTSRNNGQFF. Supplemented by reference TRBV5-6 and TRBJ2-1, the full variable domain reads DAGVTQSPTHLIKTRGQQVTLRCSPKSGHDTVSWYQQALGQGPQFIFQYYEEEERQRGNFPDRFSGHQFPNYSSELNVNALLLGDSALYLCASTSRNNGQFFGPGTRLTVL.

The CDR3 DNA reads TGTGCCAGCAGCTTGGATGCGGGAGGAGTAAAGGACCAGCATTTT. It encodes CASSLDAGGVKDQHF. The V and J genes are TRBV5-4 and TRBJ1-5; the D is unclear. The germline gives CDR1 SGHNT, CDR2 YYREEE (reference sequence). The germline V and J ends were trimmed by 0 bases and 12 bases, with 19 bases remaining between them. The CDR3 sequence is 15 residues long.

The rearrangement uses TRBV10-3 and TRBJ2-7; tentative D call: TRBD1 (5 bases). Germline lookup yields CDR1 ENHRY and CDR2 SYGVKD. With 8 bases removed from V and 2 bases from J, the gap between germline ends came to 13 bases. The length of the CDR3 is 13 residues. CDR3 loop: CAIQQARPYEQYV. As DNA, the CDR3 is TGTGCCATCCAACAGGCCCGACCCTACGAGCAGTACGTC.

The V and J genes are TRBV19 and TRBJ2-7, with 11 bases fitting TRBD2. The CDR3 extends over 16 amino acids. CDR1 is LNHDA, CDR2 SQIVND, per germline (reference sequence). V was clipped by 4 bases and J by 4 bases; unmatched bases: 9. The CDR3 protein is CASSRVLAGGIYEQYV. CDR3 nucleotides: TGTGCCAGTAGTAGAGTTCTAGCGGGAGGTATATACGAGCAGTACGTC.

The V call is TRBV2, the J call TRBJ1-1; D is ambiguous. Germline V gives CDR1 SNHLY, CDR2 FYNNEI. The CDR3 is 14 residues long. V lost 4 bases to trimming and J lost 0 bases, with 9 bases between them. CDR3 sequence (DNA): TGTGCCAGCAGTGCTAACGACTTGAACACTGAAGCTTTCTTT. Residues: CASSANDLNTEAFF.

J is TRBJ1-4 and V is TRBV7-9; no reliable D call. The germline CDR1 and CDR2 sequences are SEHNR and FQNEAQ (reference sequence). This CDR3 is built from 13 residues. The ends were cut back, 5 bases at V and 8 bases at J, with 12 bases in the middle. The CDR3 coding sequence is TGTGCCAGCAGCCCCTTATTGGGGGAAAAACTGTTTTTT. Translating gives CASSPLLGEKLFF. The variable domain in full, completed from reference TRBV7-9 and TRBJ1-4, reads DTGVSQNPRHKITKRGQNVTFRCDPISEHNRLYWYRQTLGQGPEFLTYFQNEAQLEKSRLLSDRFSAERPKGSFSTLEIQRTEQGDSAMYLCASSPLLGEKLFFGSGTQLSVL.

The chain is built from TRBV23-1 and TRBJ2-7; 9 bases fit TRBD1. TRBV23-1 is given ORF status, its function remaining uncertain. With 0 bases clipped from V and 3 bases from J, the junction kept 9 bases outside the gene matches. This CDR3 is 17 amino acids long. Here the CDR3 reads CASSQSRIWTGDYEQYF. DNA of the CDR3: TGCGCCAGCAGTCAATCTCGAATCTGGACAGGGGACTACGAGCAGTACTTC.

The chain couples TRBV18 to TRBJ1-2, with TRBD1 matching over 7 bases. J lost 4 bases, V lost 3 bases, and 2 bases had no gene match. The CDR3 has 13 amino acids. Germline V gives CDR1 KGHSH, CDR2 LQKENI. CDR3 DNA: TGTGCCAGCTCACCGGACAGGAGCTATGGCTACACCTTC. Protein: CASSPDRSYGYTF.

This chain links TRBV30 with TRBJ1-2; TRBD1 aligns across 7 bases. CDR1 is GTSNPN, CDR2 SVGIG, per germline (reference sequence). The CDR3 totals 14 residues. Losses at the gene ends were 3 bases for V and 3 bases for J; bases not matched to a gene: 7. The CDR3 DNA is TGTGCCTGGAGGAAACCCGGGACAGACTATGGCTACACCTTC. This encodes CAWRKPGTDYGYTF. The full variable domain, rest sourced from reference TRBV30 and TRBJ1-2, is SQTIHQWPATLVQPVGSPLSLECTVEGTSNPNLYWYRQAAGRGLQLLFYSVGIGQISSEVPQNLSASRPQDRQFILSSKKLLLSDSGFYLCAWRKPGTDYGYTFGSGTRLTVV.

This clone was seen a handful of times. V gene TRBV21-1 combines with J gene TRBJ2-4; TRBD2 is the table's D call and was not checked against the DNA. TRBV21-1 constitutes a pseudogene. This CDR3 region has 14 residues. The CDR3 region has the DNA TGTGCCAGCAGCCGTTGGGGGAGGGAAAACATTCAGTACTTC. It yields the protein CASSRWGRENIQYF.

This chain connects TRBV28 to TRBJ1-5, with D possibly being TRBD1 (6 bases). Germline-derived CDR1 and CDR2 are MDHEN and SYDVKM. Trimming took 6 bases from V and 11 from J, leaving 17 bases between them. The length of the CDR3 is 13 residues. The CDR3 nucleotides are TGTGCCAGCAGAGACAGGTTTCGCGCGGCCCAGCATTTT. Residues: CASRDRFRAAQHF. Combining the CDR3 with reference TRBV28 and TRBJ1-5 gives the whole variable domain DVKVTQSSRYLVKRTGEKVFLECVQDMDHENMFWYRQDPGLGLRLIYFSYDVKMKEKGDIPEGYSVSREKKERFSLILESASTNQTSMYLCASRDRFRAAQHFGDGTRLSIL.

The chain joins TRBV6-5 to TRBJ1-5; tentatively, D is TRBD1 (5 bases). CDR3 size: 13 residues. Trimming left V 8 bases short and J 3 bases short, with 11 bases between. Germline CDR1 and CDR2: MNHEY and SVGAGI. CDR3 sequence (DNA): TGTGCCAGCGGAGGGGAGTACAATCAGCCCCAGCATTTT. Protein product: CASGGEYNQPQHF.

V and J are TRBV29-1 and TRBJ1-1, with 7 positions matching TRBD1. This CDR3 is built from 17 residues. Germline lookup yields CDR1 SQVTM and CDR2 ANQGSEA. The junction had 16 bases not matched to a gene; V was cut back by 2 bases and J by 4 bases. The CDR3 DNA follows: TGCAGCGTTGAAAAGCCCACGTCAGGGGGTAGAGGCACTGAAGCTTTCTTT. It encodes CSVEKPTSGGRGTEAFF.

V usage is TRBV28 and J usage is TRBJ2-7; maybe TRBD2 (5 bases). The CDR3 spans 13 residues. V shed 5 bases and J shed 2 bases, with 10 bases lying between them. Germline CDR1 reads MDHEN; CDR2 reads SYDVKM. The CDR3 region has the DNA TGTGCCAGCAGTCCGACTAAAACCTACGAGCAGTACTTC. Encoded protein: CASSPTKTYEQYF.

The CDR3 DNA sequence: TGTGCCATCAGTGGGACTAGCGGGTTCTACAATGAGCAGTTCTTC. It is translated as CAISGTSGFYNEQFF. The J gene is TRBJ2-1, the V gene TRBV10-3; 11 bases agree with TRBD2. The CDR3 has 15 residues. Trimming cost V 4 bases and J 3 bases; bases outside gene matches: 2. Germline V gene sequence: CDR1 ENHRY, CDR2 SYGVKD.